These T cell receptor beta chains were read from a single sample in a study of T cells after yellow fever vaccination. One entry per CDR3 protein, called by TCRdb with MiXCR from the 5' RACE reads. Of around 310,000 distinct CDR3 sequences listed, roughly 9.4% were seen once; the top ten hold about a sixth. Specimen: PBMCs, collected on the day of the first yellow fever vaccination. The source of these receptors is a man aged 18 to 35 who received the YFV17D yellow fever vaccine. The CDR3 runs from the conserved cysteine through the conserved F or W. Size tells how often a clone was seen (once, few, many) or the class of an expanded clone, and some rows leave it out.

CDR3: CSANAGSQPQHF
V: TRBV20-1
size: .
J: TRBJ1-5

CDR3: CASRPFTGYQETQYF
V: TRBV6-1
size: few
J: TRBJ2-5

CDR3: CASSSSPNEKLFF
V: TRBV18
size: .
J: TRBJ1-4

CDR3: CASSFRSNTGELFF
V: TRBV13
size: many
J: TRBJ2-2

CDR3: CSGLRGGNQPQHF
V: TRBV20-1
size: few
J: TRBJ1-5

CDR3: CASSLPGGRQTQYF
V: TRBV7-6
size: many
J: TRBJ2-5

CDR3: CASSDWGFSDTQYF
V: TRBV2
size: .
J: TRBJ2-3

CDR3: CASSKVPSGEQETQYF
V: TRBV21-1
size: .
J: TRBJ2-5

CDR3: CASSLAGGTGELFF
V: TRBV5-1
size: many
J: TRBJ2-2

CDR3: CASSHRFDGNEQFF
V: TRBV5-1
size: many
J: TRBJ2-1

CDR3: CASSVPGLRTDTQYF
V: TRBV25-1
size: few
J: TRBJ2-3

CDR3: CASSSAVGGGGGLDTQYF
V: TRBV28
size: few
J: TRBJ2-3

CDR3: CASSLRGPANTGELFF
V: TRBV5-1
size: many
J: TRBJ2-2

CDR3: CASSFYETQYF
V: TRBV12-3/TRBV12-4
size: many
J: TRBJ2-5

CDR3: CCARRTGGWMSNQPQHF
V: TRBV20-1
size: .
J: TRBJ1-5

CDR3: CSARAAYAPTYNEQFF
V: TRBV20-1
size: few
J: TRBJ2-1

CDR3: CASSTTGLPTYEQYF
V: TRBV5-1
size: few
J: TRBJ2-7